Described below is a single T cell receptor (beta chain) sequence and its context. Its antigen is still unknown. These data belong to a study of cytomegalovirus exposure and HLA in healthy donors. The overall study: Sequencing of 150 million to 200 million T cells in an earlier analysis found more than 100 million unique TCR beta sequences.

V was cut by 4 bases and J by 2 bases, with 3 bases left in between. The CDR3 sequence is 11 residues long. Germline V gene sequence: CDR1 MDHEN, CDR2 SYDVKM. Study results and limitations: Differences between HLA loci emerged in a later analysis of TCR association rates, with DRB1 most and HLA-C fewest.

Use of 60 Vbeta and 13 Jbeta primers characterized the PCR. The protocol was immunoSEQ multiplex PCR, while the TCRdb copy is restricted to in-frame clones and leaves out a portion. The data show about 190,000 clones, 65% to 75% seen once. The gene calls are TRBV28 and TRBJ2-7; D remains ambiguous. The sample was PBMCs. This TCR derives from a man aged 25 to 40 in good health and CMV-seropositive. The CDR3 here is CASSSTYEQYF. Written as DNA, the CDR3 is TGTGCCAGCAGTTCAACCTACGAGCAGTACTTC.